These 23 T cell receptor beta chains were sequenced from one sample in a study of blood T cell repertoires in COVID-19. The table came from immunoSEQ multiplex PCR; TCRdb's copy has only in-frame clones and leaves some out. The repertoire holds tens of thousands of clones, with around 83% as singletons. Sequencing used peripheral blood. These receptors were obtained from a man aged 45 to 65 with COVID-19, enrolled during active disease.

The CDR3 reads CASSQTSGDTDTQYF. Here the CDR3 DNA reads TGTGCCAGCAGTCAGACTAGCGGCGACACAGATACGCAGTATTTT. The J gene is TRBJ2-3, the V gene TRBV28, with 9 bases lining up with TRBD2. Trimming removed 5 bases from V and 2 bases from J; junction bases left unmatched: 5. The germline V gene encodes CDR1 MDHEN and CDR2 SYDVKM. The CDR3 has 15 residues.

This sequence joins TRBV19 and TRBJ2-3; D is undetermined. Trimming stripped 2 bases from V and 1 base from J, with 7 bases between. The CDR3 contains 14 residues. The germline gives CDR1 LNHDA, CDR2 SQIVND (reference sequence). CDR3: CASSIPRGTDTQYF. In DNA, the CDR3 is TGTGCCAGTAGTATACCTCGAGGCACAGATACGCAGTATTTT.

V gene TRBV9 combines with J gene TRBJ1-1, with D possibly matching TRBD1 (6 bases). CDR1 and CDR2 from the germline V gene are SGDLS and YYNGEE. The CDR3 covers 19 residues. The germline V and J ends were trimmed by 4 bases and 1 base, with 26 bases remaining between them. This chain's CDR3 is CASSSLSWGGLVRNTEAFF. The DNA for the CDR3 is TGTGCCAGCAGCTCCCTTTCGTGGGGGGGGCTGGTTCGGAACACTGAAGCTTTCTTT.

The CDR3 protein is CASSEFGLGNRASSYNEQFF. In nucleotides, the CDR3 is TGCGCCAGCAGTGAGTTCGGTCTCGGGAATAGAGCTAGTTCCTACAATGAGCAGTTCTTC. The V gene is TRBV10-1, the J gene TRBJ2-1; D might be TRBD2 (5 bases). The V gene lost 1 base and the J gene lost 1 base, with 23 bases spanning the gap. Germline CDR1 WNHNN, CDR2 SYGVQD (reference sequence). The CDR3 sequence is 20 residues long.

This chain connects TRBV5-6 to TRBJ2-3; TRBD2 matches at 7 bases. Germline V gene data show CDR1 as SGHDT and CDR2 as YYEEEE. The CDR3 contains 16 residues. The J segment lost 2 bases and the V segment lost 4 bases, leaving 10 bases of the junction unmatched. CDR3 nucleotide sequence: TGTGCCAGCAGCCGTGGTGTGGGACTACACACAGATACGCAGTATTTT. Translated, it gives CASSRGVGLHTDTQYF.

The chain carries TRBV5-8 and TRBJ1-2, with 8 nucleotides matching TRBD1. Germline V gene lookup returns CDR1 SGHTS and CDR2 YDEGEE. V lost 0 bases, J lost 3 bases, and 4 bases stayed unmatched. CDR3 size: 15 residues. Written as DNA, the CDR3 is TGTGCCAGCAGCTTGGGGACAGGGAGTCACTATGGCTACACCTTC. Amino acid sequence: CASSLGTGSHYGYTF.

The CDR3 loop is CASSPGLRTYEQYF. The CDR3 region has the DNA TGTGCCAGCAGCCCAGGCCTCCGTACCTACGAGCAGTACTTC. The chain employs TRBV11-2 and TRBJ2-7; D remains unclear. This CDR3 contains 14 residues. Germline V gene lookup returns CDR1 SGHAT and CDR2 FQNNGV. The ends were cut back, 5 bases at V and 2 bases at J, with 13 bases in the middle. The full variable domain, in which reference TRBV11-2 and TRBJ2-7 provide the parts outside the CDR3, is EAGVAQSPRYKIIEKRQSVAFWCNPISGHATLYWYQQILGQGPKLLIQFQNNGVVDDSQLPKDRFSAERLKGVDSTLKIQPAKLEDSAVYLCASSPGLRTYEQYFGPGTRLTVT.

The V gene is TRBV19, the J gene TRBJ1-4; D is perhaps TRBD1 (5 bases). Deletions cut 6 bases from V and 5 bases from J, with 13 bases between. Germline V CDR1 and CDR2: LNHDA, SQIVND (reference sequence). CDR3 size: 14 residues. The CDR3 DNA is TGTGCCAGTAGCACAGGCATATCAAATGAAAAACTGTTTTTT. The encoded protein is CASSTGISNEKLFF. The full variable domain, rest sourced from reference TRBV19 and TRBJ1-4, is DGGITQSPKYLFRKEGQNVTLSCEQNLNHDAMYWYRQDPGQGLRLIYYSQIVNDFQKGDIAEGYSVSREKKESFPLTVTSAQKNPTAFYLCASSTGISNEKLFFGSGTQLSVL.

The rearrangement uses TRBV7-3 and TRBJ2-3, with D possibly matching TRBD2 (7 bases). CDR1 is SGHTA, CDR2 FQGTGA, per germline. V dropped 4 bases and J dropped 4 bases, with 18 bases sitting between them. The CDR3 is 16 residues long. CDR3 nucleotides: TGTGCCAGCAGCTCCCGGGGGAGGGGGAATGCAGATACGCAGTATTTT. This sequence encodes CASSSRGRGNADTQYF.

J is TRBJ2-7 and V is TRBV6-5, with D perhaps matching TRBD1 (6 bases). Looked up from germline, CDR1 is MNHEY and CDR2 is SVGAGI. The CDR3 consists of 14 residues. V lost 6 bases, J lost 3 bases, and 15 bases lay in between. In nucleotides, the CDR3 is TGTGCCAGCAGCTTAAGGGACACACTCTACGAGCAGTACTTC. This translates into CASSLRDTLYEQYF.

V usage is TRBV10-3 and J usage is TRBJ2-1, with D perhaps TRBD1 (5 bases). The CDR3 sequence is 12 residues long. V lost 4 bases and J lost 5, with 6 bases in between. Per germline, CDR1 ENHRY and CDR2 SYGVKD. CDR3 nucleotides: TGTGCCATCAGTGTAGGGGACAATGAGCAGTTCTTC. Translation gives CAISVGDNEQFF.

This chain connects TRBV30 to TRBJ1-2; 9 bases line up with TRBD1. The CDR3 sequence is 14 residues long. Losses at the gene ends were 0 bases for V and 6 bases for J; bases not matched to a gene: 5. Germline V gene data show CDR1 as GTSNPN and CDR2 as SVGIG (reference sequence). The CDR3 is CAWSVLGTGNGYTF. As DNA, the CDR3 is TGTGCCTGGAGTGTACTTGGGACAGGGAATGGCTACACCTTC.

CDR3 loop: CASSPLAGYNEQFF. The CDR3 DNA reads TGTGCCAGCAGCCCCCTGGCTGGCTACAATGAGCAGTTCTTC. V usage is TRBV7-3 and J usage is TRBJ2-1, with no clear D. The CDR3 is made up of 14 amino acids. Looked up from germline, CDR1 is SGHTA and CDR2 is FQGTGA. Trimming took off 5 bases at V and 3 bases at J, with 11 bases between the two ends. Combining the CDR3 with reference TRBV7-3 and TRBJ2-1 gives the whole variable domain GAGVSQTPSNKVTEKGKYVELRCDPISGHTALYWYRQSLGQGPEFLIYFQGTGAADDSGLPNDRFFAVRPEGSVSTLKIQRTERGDSAVYLCASSPLAGYNEQFFGPGTRLTVL.

The CDR3 sequence: CAISAPRGVHEQYF. The CDR3 DNA follows: TGTGCCATCAGTGCCCCCAGGGGGGTCCACGAGCAGTACTTC. The rearrangement links TRBV10-3 to TRBJ2-7; possible D gene TRBD1, 7 bases. Germline CDR1 is ENHRY and CDR2 is SYGVKD. The CDR3 covers 14 residues. V was shortened by 4 bases and J by 5 bases, with 15 bases between the two germline ends.

The chain combines TRBV7-2 with TRBJ1-4, with TRBD1 matching 10 bases. Trimming took 4 bases from V and 5 from J; bases not matched to a gene: 4. Germline values: CDR1 SGHTA, CDR2 FQGNSA. The CDR3 spans 15 residues. CDR3: CASSSDRGKNEKLFF. The CDR3 coding sequence is TGTGCCAGCAGCTCGGACAGGGGGAAGAATGAAAAACTGTTTTTT.

The rearrangement uses TRBV5-4 and TRBJ1-4; D perhaps matches TRBD1 (5 bases). Germline V gives CDR1 SGHNT, CDR2 YYREEE (reference sequence). Trimming shortened V by 0 bases and J by 8 bases, and 17 bases separated the two germline ends. The CDR3 has 16 residues. CDR3 sequence reads: CASSLGGTIPEEKLFF. Here the CDR3 DNA reads TGTGCCAGCAGCTTGGGTGGGACTATTCCGGAGGAAAAACTGTTTTTT.

V and J are TRBV5-4 and TRBJ2-5; the match to TRBD1 covers 7 bases. Germline V CDR1 and CDR2: SGHNT, YYREEE (reference sequence). With V trimmed by 4 bases and J by 2 bases, 5 bases remained unmatched. The CDR3 has 14 residues. The CDR3 region has the DNA TGTGCCAGCAGCCCGGGACAGAGACAAGAGACCCAGTACTTC. Amino acid sequence: CASSPGQRQETQYF.

The chain joins TRBV6-5 to TRBJ2-7, with D unresolved. Germline loops: CDR1 MNHEY, CDR2 SVGAGI. Trimming cost V 0 bases and J 3 bases, with 6 bases left between them. The CDR3 consists of 13 residues. The chain's CDR3 is CASSYSYSYEQYF. The CDR3 DNA reads TGTGCCAGCAGTTACTCGTACAGCTACGAGCAGTACTTC.

The chain has TRBV7-9 and TRBJ2-2; tentatively, D is TRBD2 (5 bases). CDR1 is SEHNR and CDR2 is FQNEAQ in the germline V gene (reference sequence). V was pared by 6 bases and J by 3 bases, with 14 bases between. The CDR3 has 15 amino acids. CDR3: CASRSGGGDTGELFF. The DNA for the CDR3 is TGTGCCAGCAGGAGCGGAGGAGGTGACACCGGGGAGCTGTTTTTT.

V and J are TRBV6-5 and TRBJ2-5, with 11 bases matching TRBD2. The CDR3 is made up of 15 amino acids. The germline CDR1 and CDR2 sequences are MNHEY and SVGAGI. The ends lost 5 bases at V and 5 bases at J; junction bases unmatched: 7. CDR3 protein: CASSPGTSGGETQYF. The CDR3 region has the DNA TGTGCCAGCAGTCCCGGGACTAGCGGAGGGGAGACCCAGTACTTC.

The rearrangement uses TRBV6-5 and TRBJ1-5; TRBD1 matches 8 bases. V trimming: 6 bases; J trimming: 8 bases; junction bases outside the gene matches: 3. The CDR3 totals 12 residues. Germline CDR1 MNHEY, CDR2 SVGAGI. The CDR3, as DNA: TGTGCCAGCAGGGCACAGGGGGAGCCCCAGCATTTT. Protein: CASRAQGEPQHF.

The chain combines TRBV29-1 with TRBJ1-1; possibly TRBD1 for D (5 bases). V lost 6 bases and J 1 base, leaving 9 bases between the germline ends. Germline CDR1 is SQVTM and CDR2 is ANQGSEA. The CDR3 covers 12 residues. The CDR3 coding sequence is TGCAGCGTACAGGTCTGGAACACTGAAGCTTTCTTT. Amino acids: CSVQVWNTEAFF.

This clone was recorded only once. The chain is built from TRBV6-5 and TRBJ1-4; D is undetermined. The CDR3 is 13 amino acids. The V end lost 0 bases, the J end lost 5 bases, and 4 bases lay between the germline ends. CDR1 and CDR2 (germline): MNHEY, SVGAGI. The CDR3 DNA sequence: TGTGCCAGCAGTTACTCTCGGAATGAAAAACTGTTTTTT. Amino acids: CASSYSRNEKLFF.